Described below is a single T cell receptor beta chain sequence and its context. No cognate antigen has been identified for it. One base away there is no much larger clone; base qualities are not given. The sample belongs to a study of cytomegalovirus exposure and HLA in healthy donors (dated by TCRdb to about 2017). The study in broad terms: In an earlier analysis of 450 to 750 of the donors, 276 Gb of sequence data and approximately 120 million unique TCR beta sequences from about 179 million T cells were reported. Donor age, sex, ethnicity and CMV serostatus were compiled alongside the repertoire data. Using immunosequencing, the study profiled T cell repertoires from about 620 subjects and related those repertoires to cytomegalovirus serostatus. Rather than drawing on any new phenotypic data, the later analysis identified candidate immune exposures from TCR beta sequences and the way those sequences occurred across donors. In addition to the first cohort of several hundred subjects, a separate validation cohort of 130 or so different subjects was used. A later genetic analysis used genome-wide SNP genotypes for about 60% of the roughly 700 donors, treating that subset as a discovery cohort. An earlier analysis of around 540 of the donors applied high-throughput TCR beta sequencing to assess whether each TCR beta V gene segment acted as functional or pseudogenic. A later analysis re-examined previously published TCR beta repertoires from over 500 donors and added high-resolution HLA genotyping to investigate patterns of TCR occurrence. An early release that covered roughly 600 HLA-typed donors contained approximately 300 gigabases of sequencing data and 65 million to 100 million unique TCR sequences. All discovery cohort repertoires had been generated using a single sequencing platform. Roughly 5 DR-DQ haplotypes were treated as single units for association and clustering because of strong linkage in the cohort. To predict cytomegalovirus infection status, the study brought together high-throughput TCR immunosequencing, statistical association of individual TCRs with disease status, and machine learning. Both class I and class II loci were covered by HLA typing, at four-digit resolution. Of the roughly 400 genotyped donors, about 84% fell in the genetic ancestry cluster associated with self-reported Caucasian donors. Among over 350 genotyped donors of the cohort, an average of approximately 240,000 unique TCR beta nucleotide sequences were sequenced per donor, around a sixth of them non-productive. The study aimed to test whether signatures of past pathogen exposure could be identified by cataloging public T cell receptors. The number of donors typed differed by locus, with about 629-630 for A, B, C, DRB1 and DQB1, roughly 520 for DQA1, 600 to 610 for DPA1, and 400 to 490 for DPB1. General findings and caveats noted by the study authors: A later analysis found that HLA-associated TCR beta chains were more clonally expanded and had lower generation probabilities than equally common non-associated chains. In a later analysis, the rate of TCR association differed among HLA loci, with DRB1 alleles having the most associated TCRs and HLA-C alleles having the fewest. Immune exposure information for the cohort was limited to CMV serostatus. Assigning TCR associations to individual alleles was difficult when HLA alleles, especially DR and DQ, strongly co-occurred. HLA typing was unavailable for some donors at each locus, so association tests used only the typed subset. Linkage disequilibrium might explain the correlated functional status among segregating V segments, but an unknown experimental factor could not be excluded. According to a later analysis, parvovirus B19, influenza, CMV and Epstein-Barr virus appeared linked to several top co-occurrence clusters. In the study, some 160 TCR beta chains were listed as associated with cytomegalovirus. The sequencing pipeline was judged likely to have produced a cluster of highly shared sequence variants as a technical artifact. Most TCR sequences were observed very rarely across donors, whereas some public TCRs were present in many individuals. The authors suggested that the approach could potentially be extended to other disease states and immunological phenotypes. A further reported finding was that TCR beta sequences accurately predicted the HLA-A and HLA-B alleles for most subjects in the first cohort. Presence/absence analyses assumed roughly uniform sequencing depth across donors, an assumption that may not hold. Cytomegalovirus status was reported to be diagnosed by the classifier with high specificity and sensitivity in both the original and validation cohorts. In this cohort, only TCR beta chains were sequenced, and detectable features were limited by the absence of alpha or paired-chain data. In a later genetic analysis, fewer N-insertions in productive TCRs were reported among donors in an Asian-associated ancestry cluster than the approximately 630-donor mean. A later analysis associated some 17,000 TCR beta sequences with specific HLA alleles at a false discovery rate of 0.05. Because counts were too low, about 15 rarely observed V segments, including chromosome 9 orphons, were left out of the earlier analysis of approximately 580 of the donors. In an earlier analysis of about 550 of the donors, most TCR beta V segments were observed in productive rearrangements about 87% or about 30% of the time, broadly matching IMGT annotations. Most CMV-associated TCR beta chains appeared to be HLA-restricted in a later analysis, and the HLA associations seemed to be driven largely by CMV exposure. An association between a missense DCLRE1C variant and V-gene and J-gene trimming of TCR beta chains was found in a later genetic analysis and replicated in an independent cohort. A few of the identified cytomegalovirus-associated TCR beta chains were confirmed in vitro to be specific for cytomegalovirus antigens. Because the 87-base-pair reads could not distinguish some IMGT-functional V segments, including TRBV6-2 and TRBV6-3, those segments were excluded.

In total, 666 healthy bone marrow donors made up the cohort. At the time of sampling, every cohort member was nominally healthy, though immune exposures that went unrecorded were likely present. The donor was CMV seronegative and belonged to the group of under 400 seronegative cohort members. A peripheral blood sample was provided by each donor, and peripheral blood mononuclear cells were used for TCR beta sequencing. Genomic DNA extraction from the blood cell samples was performed with the Qiagen DNeasy Blood Extraction Kit. Measured from the cysteine to the phenylalanine, the CDR3 is 18 residues long. The sequence is cut down to CDR3 DNA, 54 bases in frame from base 1. The junction shows trimming of 0 bases on V and 2 bases on J, and the gene matches do not reach 9 bases of it. Sequences MNHNS (CDR1) and SASEGT (CDR2) are obtained from the germline V gene. The library was generated by the immunoSEQ multiplex PCR assay. For the multiplex PCR, a mixture combining 60 forward primers for TCR Vbeta segments and 13 reverse primers for TCR Jbeta segments was used. A multiplex PCR assay on genomic DNA amplified the CDR3 region of rearranged TCR beta genes. Amplified TCR beta libraries were sequenced as 87-base-pair reads on the Illumina HiSeq System. Under the source paper's analysis protocol: A later analysis tallied 75 million to 95 million unique TCR beta chains across the roughly 610 repertoires, and approximately 9.9 million of those chains were shared by two or more donors. To remove PCR and sequencing errors, raw reads were error-corrected and collapsed into unique sequences using a nearest-neighbor algorithm that merged closely related sequences. CDR3 sequences were aligned to IMGT reference sequences to assign V, D and J gene segments. For a sequence to be retained, at least a six-nucleotide match to both a V gene segment and a J gene segment was required. Rearrangements were called productive when the CDR3 lacked stop codons and stayed in frame with V and J; all others were non-productive. CDR3 was defined according to IMGT convention as the region running from the second conserved V-encoded cysteine to the conserved J-encoded phenylalanine. Sequences without an unambiguous match to a single V gene segment were excluded from the earlier analysis of a few hundred of the donors. An earlier analysis of 500 to 700 of the donors classified V segments as functional when productive rearrangements were above 56.7% and as segregating when the standard deviation between donors was above 5%. A statistical classification framework was developed to diagnose cytomegalovirus status using the catalog of TCR beta chain sequences. In a later analysis, TCR nucleotide sequences were compared against IMGT/GENE-DB human TR gene sequences so that V and J genes could be assigned. Using the TCRdist pipeline, a later analysis assigned CDR3 sequences along with most-parsimonious VDJ recombination scenarios. In a later analysis, every TCR beta chain was defined by the combination of its CDR3 amino acid sequence and its V-gene family, and reads without a unique V-gene family were dropped. To address suspected cross-contamination and a sequencing artifact, a later analysis removed 550 to 750 highly shared, low-generation-probability nucleotide sequences. A later analysis calculated a clonal expansion index for each public chain from normalized within-repertoire ranks of inferred template counts. A later analysis computed generation probabilities with a VDJ recombination model fitted to out-of-frame rearrangements, and checked the results against IGoR. In a later analysis, TCR-TCR, TCR-HLA and TCR-CMV co-occurrence was scored with hypergeometric tests, and a repertoire-size bias correction was applied to TCR pairs. In a later analysis, false discovery rates were estimated by permuting HLA or CMV assignments 20 times. In a later analysis, co-occurring TCRs were grouped using DBSCAN, and TCRdist sequence similarity was added for clustering within HLA-allele-positive subsets. Co-occurrence clustering excluded repertoires with fewer than 30,000 or more than 120,000 public chains, plus five with anomalous nucleotide sharing. The immuneACCESS repertoire file appears here via TCRdb, limited to in-frame rearrangements. These files lack a portion of the clones; in checked studies, under half of the deficit traces to unresolved V genes, and the cause of the others is not known. V and J calls plus clone size are reproduced from that table; the DNA served to infer D and trimming. Counted in this sample were about 160,000 clones; roughly 85% of them appeared once. Approximately 1.5% of the sample comes from the top ten.

The sequence links TRBV6-1 to TRBJ2-5; 10 bases in between match TRBD1. Sequenced sample: PBMCs. The clonotype was recovered from a male donor in good health and CMV-seronegative. The DNA is as follows: TGTGCCAGCAGTGAAGCGGGGGACAGGGGTTGGGGACAAGAGACCCAGTACTTC. This encodes CASSEAGDRGWGQETQYF.